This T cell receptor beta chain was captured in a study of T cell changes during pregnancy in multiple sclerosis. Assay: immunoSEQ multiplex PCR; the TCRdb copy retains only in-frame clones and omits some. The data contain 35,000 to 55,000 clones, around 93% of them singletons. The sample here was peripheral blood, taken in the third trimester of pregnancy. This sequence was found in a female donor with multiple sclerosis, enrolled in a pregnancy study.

CDR3 in amino acids: CASSRAAGGRFDEQYF. CDR3 nucleotide sequence: TGCGCCAGCAGCCGGGCGGCGGGAGGGCGTTTCGACGAGCAGTACTTC. This chain links TRBV5-1 with TRBJ2-7; 9 nucleotides match TRBD2. The germline gives CDR1 SGHRS, CDR2 YFSETQ. V lost 4 bases and J lost 5; bases outside the gene matches: 13. The CDR3 spans 16 residues.